The entry below gives a single T cell receptor (beta chain) sequence along with its context. The data originate from a study of blood T cell repertoires in COVID-19. In the study overall: The United States, Italy and Spain supplied acute and convalescent COVID-19 samples. PBMCs, B-cell-depleted T cells, or T cells were the source of the cDNA or gDNA that made up the material.

Authors' methods: Reference gene primer amplification yielded estimated nucleated cell counts. Generated by immunoSEQ multiplex PCR, the TCRdb table keeps only in-frame clones and is missing some. The D gene and trimming were derived from the DNA, and the V and J assignments and clone size from that table. The table shows nearly 350,000 clones, with around 80% occurring only once. The CDR3 consists of 16 residues. Per germline, CDR1 SGHDN and CDR2 FVKESK. The V end was cut by 2 bases, the J end by 2 bases, with 12 bases between. The sequenced material came from peripheral blood. The rearrangement links TRBV14 to TRBJ2-2; D might be TRBD2 (5 bases). The clonotype originates from a man between 25 and 39 years old with active or convalescent COVID-19. The CDR3 spells CASSQLAGLNTGELFF. DNA of the CDR3: TGTGCCAGCAGCCAATTGGCAGGACTTAACACCGGGGAGCTGTTTTTT.